The text below deals with one T cell receptor beta chain. Per the study methods: From reference gene primer amplification, estimates of nucleated cell counts were derived. Libraries were prepared by immunoSEQ multiplex PCR; TCRdb keeps only in-frame clonotypes and omits some of them. That table gives V, J and clone size, and the DNA gave D and trimming. In the table there are approximately 160,000 clones, about four fifths of which are singletons. The data are from a study of blood T cell repertoires in COVID-19. Study in general: Sites in the United States, Italy and Spain provided acute and convalescent COVID-19 samples.

CDR1 and CDR2 from the germline V gene are MNHEY and SVGAGI. The CDR3 is made up of 14 amino acids. Trimming removed 3 bases at V and 5 bases at J, with 10 bases between. The specimen sequenced was peripheral blood. This chain uses TRBV6-5 with TRBJ1-4, with D possibly TRBD1 on 6 matching bases. The receptor was derived from a man younger than 35 with active or convalescent COVID-19. DNA for the CDR3: TGTGCCAGCAGTTATTCAGGGGCGAATGAAAAACTGTTTTTT. It encodes CASSYSGANEKLFF.